This entry concerns a single T cell receptor (beta chain). This clonotype was picked up many times. No cognate antigen has been identified for it. There are no base qualities to consult, and no much larger clone falls within one base. The CDR3 covers 13 residues, taking in both the cysteine and the phenylalanine. The kept DNA is CDR3 alone, 39 bases in frame from the first base. Based on the germline V gene (reference sequence), the CDR1 and CDR2 sequences are LNHNV and YYDKDF. Between the V and J ends, shortened by 4 bases and 3 bases respectively, the junction contains 7 bases. Receptors were amplified or captured by RT-PCR. The data were produced on an Illumina HiSeq 2500. The public reads were quality trimmed at Q25 with fastp and then assembled into clones with MiXCR by TCRdb, keeping productive beta chains. Every distinct CDR3 protein forms one entry, paired with its most common genes and DNA. The sample table contains 450,000 to 700,000 distinct CDR3 sequences; only one count was recorded for approximately 14% of them. Together, the top ten hold 8.5% to 14% of the sample.

This record comes from a study of response to subunit inactivated influenza vaccine (dated by TCRdb to between 2017 and 2018). About the full investigation: Deep quantitative T cell receptor repertoire profiling was used in the study to track responses to a trivalent subunit inactivated influenza vaccine. Paper-wide results and their limitations: According to the authors, only a limited number of new T cells may be recruited by each seasonal influenza vaccination.

Sequencing was performed on PBMCs from blood, taken less than 13 days after vaccination. This clonotype originated in a man aged 50-60 years who received an inactivated influenza vaccine. Donor details come from another sample of the same person, matched by shared clones. The V and J genes are TRBV15 and TRBJ2-1, and TRBD2 may be the D gene, going by 5 matching bases. The DNA sequence is as follows: TGTGCCACCAGCATGGGAGACTACAATGAGCAGTTCTTC. This codes for CATSMGDYNEQFF.